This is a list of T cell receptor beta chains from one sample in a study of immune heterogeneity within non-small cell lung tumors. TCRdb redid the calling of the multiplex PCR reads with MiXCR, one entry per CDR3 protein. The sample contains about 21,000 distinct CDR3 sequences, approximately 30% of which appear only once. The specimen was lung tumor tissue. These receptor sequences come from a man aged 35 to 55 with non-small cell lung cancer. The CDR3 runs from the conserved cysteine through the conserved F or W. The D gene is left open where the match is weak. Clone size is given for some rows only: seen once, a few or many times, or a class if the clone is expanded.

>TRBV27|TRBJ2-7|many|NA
CASSLTVRYREGQDSSYEQYF
TGTGCCAGCAGCCTAACGGTTAGGTACCGGGAGGGACAGGACAGCTCCTACGAGCAGTACTTC
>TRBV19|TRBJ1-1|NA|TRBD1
CASTYTGQLNTEAFF
TGTGCCAGTACATATACGGGACAGCTGAACACTGAAGCTTTCTTT
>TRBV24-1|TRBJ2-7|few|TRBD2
CATSEGTSGSSYEQYF
TGTGCCACCAGTGAAGGGACTAGCGGGAGCTCCTACGAGCAGTACTTC
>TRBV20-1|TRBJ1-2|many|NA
CSAFDRSFYGYTF
TGCAGTGCTTTCGACAGGAGTTTTTATGGCTACACCTTC
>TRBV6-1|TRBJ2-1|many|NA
CASRLAEEQFF
TGTGCCAGCAGACTAGCTGAGGAGCAGTTCTTC
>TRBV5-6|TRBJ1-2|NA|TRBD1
CASSGRIGGGYSF
TGTGCCAGCAGCGGAAGAATAGGGGGCGGCTACAGCTTC
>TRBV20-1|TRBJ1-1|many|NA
CSASGPARGAFF
TGCAGTGCTAGCGGACCCGCTCGCGGAGCTTTCTTT
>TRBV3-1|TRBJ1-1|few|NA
CASRLAQGRPEAFF
TGTGCCAGCAGGTTAGCCCAGGGGAGACCTGAAGCTTTCTTT
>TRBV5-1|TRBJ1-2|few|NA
CASTEDGHRAGGYTF
TGCGCCAGCACCGAGGACGGCCACAGGGCTGGTGGCTACACCTTC
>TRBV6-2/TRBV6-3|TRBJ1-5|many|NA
CASSLSRNQPQHF
TGTGCCAGCAGTTTAAGTAGGAATCAGCCCCAGCATTTT
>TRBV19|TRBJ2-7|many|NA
CASSATYLHEQYF
TGTGCCAGTAGTGCCACGTATCTCCACGAGCAGTACTTC
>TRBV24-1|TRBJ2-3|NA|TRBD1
CATSDPGGTSTDMQYF
TGTGCCACCAGTGACCCAGGGGGAACCAGCACAGATATGCAGTATTTT
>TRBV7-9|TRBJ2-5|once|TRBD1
CASILLDRAGKTQYF
TGTGCCAGCATCTTACTCGACAGGGCCGGGAAGACCCAGTACTTC
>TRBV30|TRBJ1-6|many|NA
CAWSVGFNSPLHF
TGTGCCTGGAGTGTTGGATTTAATTCACCCCTCCACTTT
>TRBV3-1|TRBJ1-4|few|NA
CASSHADRIGEKLFF
TGTGCCAGCAGCCACGCAGACAGGATCGGTGAAAAACTGTTTTTT
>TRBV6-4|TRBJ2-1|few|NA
CASKGPRPQNNEQFF
TGTGCCAGCAAGGGTCCGCGACCCCAAAACAATGAGCAGTTCTTC
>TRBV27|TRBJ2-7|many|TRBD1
CASSSMDRAREQYF
TGTGCCAGCAGTTCGATGGACAGGGCGCGGGAGCAGTACTTC
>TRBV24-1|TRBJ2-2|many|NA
CATSDPWKTGELFF
TGTGCCACCAGTGACCCGTGGAAGACCGGGGAGCTGTTTTTT
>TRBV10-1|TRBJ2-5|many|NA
CASSESNRQETQYF
TGCGCCAGCAGTGAATCGAACAGACAAGAGACCCAGTACTTC
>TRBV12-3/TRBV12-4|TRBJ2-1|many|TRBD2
CASRWTSGRFNEQFF
TGTGCCAGCAGATGGACTAGCGGGAGGTTCAATGAGCAGTTCTTC
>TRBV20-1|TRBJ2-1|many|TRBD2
CSARDYLAGGAYNEQFF
TGCAGTGCTAGAGATTATCTAGCGGGAGGCGCCTACAATGAGCAGTTCTTC
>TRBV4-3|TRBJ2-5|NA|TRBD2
CASSQVLAGGRETQYF
TGCGCCAGCAGCCAAGTCCTAGCGGGAGGCCGAGAGACCCAGTACTTC
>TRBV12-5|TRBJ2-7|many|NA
CASGHNRAFDEEQYF
TGTGCTAGTGGTCACAACCGGGCCTTCGATGAGGAGCAGTACTTC
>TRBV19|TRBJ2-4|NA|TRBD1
CASSETGGGIQYF
TGTGCCAGTAGTGAAACAGGGGGCGGTATTCAGTACTTC
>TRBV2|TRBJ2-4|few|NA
CASYKLAKNIQYF
TGTGCCAGCTACAAACTAGCCAAAAACATTCAGTACTTC
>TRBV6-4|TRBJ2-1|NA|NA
CAIPSYPSGNEQFF
TGTGCCATCCCCTCGTACCCCAGCGGCAATGAGCAGTTCTTC
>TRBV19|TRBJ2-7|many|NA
CARRPFPSLGEQYF
TGTGCCAGACGGCCCTTCCCCTCCTTAGGCGAGCAGTACTTC
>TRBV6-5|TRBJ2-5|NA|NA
CASSYFGAQETQYF
TGTGCCAGCAGTTACTTTGGGGCCCAAGAGACCCAGTACTTC